These 30 T cell receptor beta chains came from one sample sequenced in a study of blood T cell repertoires in COVID-19. Produced via immunoSEQ multiplex PCR; TCRdb's table is partial and in-frame only. In the table there are approximately 30,000 clones, roughly 90% of which are singletons. Sequenced: peripheral blood. These receptor sequences come from a woman in her forties with active or convalescent COVID-19.

CDR3 residues: CASSLPVDREDTMNTEAFF. The CDR3 DNA follows: TGTGCCAGCAGCTTACCCGTTGACAGGGAGGACACCATGAACACTGAAGCTTTCTTT. This chain uses TRBV7-2 with TRBJ1-1; 7 bases align to TRBD1. Germline CDR1 SGHTA, CDR2 FQGNSA. The CDR3 consists of 19 residues. The ends lost 2 bases at V and 0 bases at J; junction bases unmatched: 15.

This chain uses TRBV27 with TRBJ2-7; 12 bases map to TRBD2. V gave up 4 bases and J gave up 3 bases; unmatched junction bases: 1. Germline loops: CDR1 MNHEY, CDR2 SMNVEV (reference sequence). The CDR3 totals 14 residues. For the CDR3, the DNA is TGTGCCAGCAGTTCGACTAGCGGGAGCTACGAGCAGTACTTC. It encodes CASSSTSGSYEQYF.

The rearrangement links TRBV11-2 to TRBJ2-1; 12 nucleotides match TRBD2. Germline V gives CDR1 SGHAT, CDR2 FQNNGV. The V segment lost 4 bases and the J segment 14 bases; nucleotides outside the gene matches: 12. The CDR3 covers 15 residues. CDR3 sequence reads: CASSSLTSGGTQKFF. The CDR3 DNA reads as TGTGCCAGCAGCTCGTTAACTAGCGGGGGGACGCAGAAGTTCTTC.

The rearrangement joins TRBV29-1 to TRBJ1-2; the D gene is possibly TRBD1 (6 bases). In germline, CDR1 is SQVTM, CDR2 ANQGSEA. The CDR3 is 11 amino acids. CDR3 sequence reads: CTVTGAYGYTF. The CDR3 region has the DNA TGCACCGTGACAGGAGCCTATGGCTACACCTTC.

The V gene is TRBV28, the J gene TRBJ1-1; D is unclear. The germline CDR1 and CDR2 sequences are MDHEN and SYDVKM. The CDR3 has 13 amino acids. V lost 3 bases to trimming and J lost 11 bases, with 16 bases between them. CDR3 loop: CASSFAGTQGAFF. CDR3 bases: TGTGCCAGCAGTTTCGCGGGAACTCAAGGGGCTTTCTTT.

V and J are TRBV12-3 or TRBV12-4 and TRBJ1-2, with 11 bases matching TRBD1. CDR3 size: 13 residues. The junction had 4 bases not matched to a gene; V was cut back by 5 bases and J by 8 bases. The chain's CDR3 is CASSPDRGRGYTF. CDR3 DNA: TGTGCCAGCAGTCCGGACAGGGGGCGAGGCTACACCTTC.

The chain carries TRBV5-1 and TRBJ2-7; maybe TRBD2 (5 bases). The ends were cut back, 3 bases at V and 3 bases at J, with 10 bases in the middle. The germline CDR1 and CDR2 sequences are SGHRS and YFSETQ. The CDR3 has 13 amino acids. The CDR3 region is CASSWSGGYEQYF. The CDR3, as DNA: TGCGCCAGCAGCTGGAGCGGCGGCTACGAGCAGTACTTC.

This chain links TRBV2 with TRBJ2-7; D might be TRBD2 (5 bases). The germline CDR1 and CDR2 sequences are SNHLY and FYNNEI. Trimming shortened V by 6 bases and J by 1 base, and 13 bases separated the two germline ends. The CDR3 runs to 14 residues. CDR3 nucleotides: TGTGCCAGCAGCGCCGGGGTTCCGTCCTACGAGCAGTACTTC. Amino acid sequence: CASSAGVPSYEQYF.

The chain is built from TRBV7-2 and TRBJ1-5; 10 bases match TRBD1. This CDR3 is built from 16 residues. J lost 6 bases, V lost 2 bases, and 7 bases had no gene match. The germline V gene encodes CDR1 SGHTA and CDR2 FQGNSA. In DNA, the CDR3 is TGTGCCAGCAGCTTACGACAGGGGGCCACCGTTCAGCCCCAGCATTTT. Translating gives CASSLRQGATVQPQHF.

The V gene is TRBV6-1, the J gene TRBJ2-1; a possible D gene is TRBD1 (5 bases). Germline lookup yields CDR1 MNHNS and CDR2 SASEGT. Deletions cut 3 bases from V and 1 base from J, with 10 bases between. The CDR3 is made up of 15 amino acids. The CDR3: CASSDGALSYNEQFF. The CDR3 DNA follows: TGTGCCAGCAGTGATGGGGCGTTATCCTACAATGAGCAGTTCTTC.

V is TRBV6-1 and J is TRBJ2-5, with D perhaps TRBD1 (6 bases). Trimming stripped 2 bases from V and 3 bases from J, with 13 bases between. CDR3 size: 15 residues. CDR1 is MNHNS and CDR2 is SASEGT in the germline V gene. CDR3 amino acids: CASSELTTGKETQYF. The CDR3 DNA sequence: TGTGCCAGCAGTGAACTCACTACAGGGAAAGAGACCCAGTACTTC.

The chain links TRBV5-1 to TRBJ2-3; D might be TRBD2 (5 bases). The germline V and J ends were trimmed by 0 bases and 0 bases, with 23 bases remaining between them. CDR1 and CDR2 (germline): SGHRS, YFSETQ. This CDR3 is built from 20 residues. The CDR3 protein is CASSLAVIGLQRPSTDTQYF. The CDR3 DNA sequence: TGCGCCAGCAGCTTGGCTGTAATCGGTCTCCAGCGGCCTAGCACAGATACGCAGTATTTT.

This chain's CDR3 is CASSLRGGAFGYTF. CDR3 in DNA: TGTGCCAGCAGTTTAAGGGGGGGCGCGTTTGGCTACACCTTC. V gene TRBV27 combines with J gene TRBJ1-2; D is possibly TRBD1 (6 bases). This CDR3 is 14 amino acids long. V shed 2 bases and J shed 7 bases, with 14 bases lying between them. CDR1 is MNHEY and CDR2 is SMNVEV in the germline V gene (reference sequence).

Written as DNA, the CDR3 is TGTGCCAGCAGTTACCTGTCTTGGGGGGCTGAAGCTTTCTTT. The encoded protein is CASSYLSWGAEAFF. The rearrangement uses TRBV6-5 and TRBJ1-1, with D maybe TRBD1 (5 bases). Germline V gene sequence: CDR1 MNHEY, CDR2 SVGAGI. CDR3 length equals 14 residues. The ends were cut back, 2 bases at V and 6 bases at J, with 13 bases in the middle.

This chain links TRBV5-3 with TRBJ2-1; D may be TRBD2 (7 bases). TRBV5-3 is noted as an ORF with a role that remains uncertain. The V and J ends lost 4 bases and 9 bases respectively, with 23 bases between them. CDR3 size: 16 residues. CDR3 DNA sequence: TGTGCCAGAAGCCCTTACAGGGCTTGCGGGAGTCTTGAGCAGTTCTTC. Protein sequence: CARSPYRACGSLEQFF.

The CDR3 nucleotides are TGTGCCAGTAGTATCAGGGGGACCAAAAACATTCAGTACTTC. It specifies CASSIRGTKNIQYF. V and J are TRBV19 and TRBJ2-4; 7 bases fit TRBD1. CDR3 length: 14 residues. Germline loops: CDR1 LNHDA, CDR2 SQIVND (reference sequence). The junction had 1 base not matched to a gene; V was cut back by 3 bases and J by 2 bases.

Comment on this clone: Distinct nucleotide sequences in the sample also encode this CDR3. The V gene is TRBV19, the J gene TRBJ2-3; D ambiguous. The CDR3 spans 13 residues. V shed 3 bases and J shed 3 bases, with 7 bases lying between them. In germline, CDR1 is LNHDA, CDR2 SQIVND (reference sequence). This CDR3 reads CASSIARTDTQYF. DNA for the CDR3: TGTGCCAGTAGTATCGCCCGGACAGATACGCAGTATTTT.

The chain carries TRBV27 and TRBJ1-5; TRBD1 is a possible D gene (6 bases). V lost 0 bases and J 3 bases, leaving 9 bases between the germline ends. This CDR3 spans 15 amino acids. Germline CDR1 is MNHEY and CDR2 is SMNVEV (reference sequence). The CDR3 region is CASSLSGQPNQPQHF. The CDR3 DNA reads as TGTGCCAGCAGTTTATCCGGACAGCCCAATCAGCCCCAGCATTTT.

A word on this clone: The junction differs from germline at one of its ends, possibly a read error. The chain has TRBV6-2 or TRBV6-3 and TRBJ1-2; the D is unclear. The CDR3 sequence is 12 residues long. Germline V gene sequence: CDR1 MNHEY, CDR2 SVGEGT. CDR3 sequence (DNA): TGTGCCAGCAGTATTGGGCCCCTAAATAATGCCTTC. It codes for CASSIGPLNNAF.

The chain recombines TRBV5-1 with TRBJ2-7, with 9 bases that match TRBD1. Per germline, CDR1 SGHRS and CDR2 YFSETQ. Trimming removed 0 bases from V and 0 bases from J; junction bases left unmatched: 4. CDR3 length: 16 amino acids. CDR3 nucleotide sequence: TGCGCCAGCAGCTTGGGACAGGGGGGAGTCTCCTACGAGCAGTACTTC. Translated: CASSLGQGGVSYEQYF.

This chain links TRBV5-1 with TRBJ2-5; 8 positions match TRBD2. This CDR3 contains 14 residues. After removal of 4 bases from V and 1 base from J, the junction contained 3 bases not matched to a gene. The germline gives CDR1 SGHRS, CDR2 YFSETQ. The CDR3 loop is CASSQAGAQETQYF. CDR3 coding DNA: TGCGCCAGCAGCCAAGCGGGGGCCCAAGAGACCCAGTACTTC.

V is TRBV6-5 and J is TRBJ1-1; TRBD1 is a possible D gene (6 bases). V was trimmed by 5 bases and J by 3 bases, leaving 10 bases between them. Germline lookup yields CDR1 MNHEY and CDR2 SVGAGI. The CDR3 extends over 13 amino acids. The CDR3: CASSRDKDTEAFF. Written as DNA, the CDR3 is TGTGCCAGCAGTCGGGACAAGGACACTGAAGCTTTCTTT.

This clone was observed a single time. V usage is TRBV4-1 and J usage is TRBJ1-6; a weak D match, TRBD1 (6 bases). Trimming took 4 bases from V and 16 from J, leaving 11 bases between them. CDR3 size: 11 residues. Germline V gene lookup returns CDR1 MGHRA and CDR2 YSYEKL. In DNA form, the CDR3 reads TGCGCCAGCAGCCGACGGGACATACTCCACTTT. Its translation is CASSRRDILHF.

This clone turned up a few times. V and J are TRBV30 and TRBJ2-7; D is ambiguous. Germline assignment: CDR1 GTSNPN and CDR2 SVGIG (reference sequence). The CDR3 runs to 11 residues. V dropped 4 bases and J dropped 3 bases, with 7 bases sitting between them. CDR3 DNA: TGTGCCTGGACCGTCGGCTACGAGCAGTACTTC. As protein: CAWTVGYEQYF.

The rearrangement joins TRBV19 to TRBJ2-1; 9 nucleotides match TRBD2. The CDR3 sequence is 16 residues long. Germline trimming cut 3 bases from V and 2 bases from J; bases unmatched to any gene: 5. The germline V gene encodes CDR1 LNHDA and CDR2 SQIVND (reference sequence). CDR3 loop: CASSIEGGRAYNEQFF. The CDR3 DNA reads as TGTGCCAGTAGTATTGAGGGCGGGAGGGCCTACAATGAGCAGTTCTTC. The full variable domain, its missing parts supplied by reference TRBV19 and TRBJ2-1, is DGGITQSPKYLFRKEGQNVTLSCEQNLNHDAMYWYRQDPGQGLRLIYYSQIVNDFQKGDIAEGYSVSREKKESFPLTVTSAQKNPTAFYLCASSIEGGRAYNEQFFGPGTRLTVL.

The V gene is TRBV5-4, the J gene TRBJ2-5; perhaps TRBD2 as D (5 bases). Germline CDR1 is SGHNT and CDR2 is YYREEE (reference sequence). This CDR3 spans 13 amino acids. Trimming took 7 bases from V and 3 from J, leaving 13 bases between them. The CDR3 loop reads CASRGSDKETQYF. In DNA, the CDR3 is TGTGCCAGCCGTGGGAGTGACAAAGAGACCCAGTACTTC.

The rearrangement links TRBV19 to TRBJ2-7, with a tentative D call TRBD1 (5 bases). Germline CDR1 LNHDA, CDR2 SQIVND (reference sequence). Trimming removed 3 bases from V and 0 bases from J, with 9 bases in between. The CDR3 covers 14 residues. The CDR3 nucleotides read TGTGCCAGTAGTATGACAGCGAGCTCCTACGAGCAGTACTTC. Translation gives CASSMTASSYEQYF.

The V gene is TRBV21-1, the J gene TRBJ2-7; the D call of TRBD2 is as the table states it, not checked on the DNA. TRBV21-1 is annotated as a pseudogene. The CDR3 is made up of 18 amino acids. CDR3 in DNA: TGTGCCAGCAGCAAAGCCAACACTAGCGGGGGGCGCTCCTACGAGCAGTACTTC. Protein sequence: CASSKANTSGGRSYEQYF.

The chain has TRBV27 and TRBJ2-3; weak D call: TRBD2 (6 bases). Germline CDR1 MNHEY, CDR2 SMNVEV (reference sequence). V lost 5 bases and J lost 2, with 11 bases in between. This CDR3 has 14 amino acids. The CDR3 is CASSLARPTDTQYF. Here the CDR3 DNA reads TGTGCCAGCAGTCTAGCGCGTCCCACAGATACGCAGTATTTT.

This chain uses TRBV10-3 with TRBJ1-1, with a tentative D call TRBD1 (5 bases). Trimming stripped 3 bases from V and 6 bases from J, with 14 bases between. The CDR3 is 14 residues long. Germline lookup yields CDR1 ENHRY and CDR2 SYGVKD. The CDR3 is CAISEGRRDSEAFF. CDR3 nucleotide sequence: TGTGCCATCAGTGAAGGTCGCCGGGACTCTGAAGCTTTCTTT.